This is a list of T cell receptor beta chains from one sample in a study of T-cell memory formation after mild COVID-19. One entry per CDR3 protein results from TCRdb running MiXCR on the 5' RACE reads. The repertoire has fewer than 700,000 distinct CDR3 sequences, about 20% of them found once; the top ten carry about 11%. Sequencing was performed on PBMCs or a T cell subset sorted from them (not recorded which). These receptors were obtained from an adult woman who had mild COVID-19 (a few samples of this study predate the infection). Cell type and time point are not known. Both conserved end residues are part of each CDR3. The D gene is left open where the match is weak. Size tells how often a clone was seen (once, few, many) or the class of an expanded clone, and some rows leave it out.

>TRBJ2-7|NA|TRBD1|TRBV9
TGTGCCAGCAGCGGAGGACAGGGGGCAAGGTTGGGCGAGCAGTACTTC
CASSGGQGARLGEQYF
>TRBJ2-7|few|NA|TRBV27
TGTGCCAGCAGTAGACGTGGACCCTCCTACGAGCAGTACTTC
CASSRRGPSYEQYF
>TRBJ1-2|NA|TRBD1|TRBV20-1
TGCAGTGCCGGACAGGGGGCAACTGGCTACACCTTC
CSAGQGATGYTF
>TRBJ2-7|NA|TRBD2|TRBV6-6
TGTGCCAGCCATACCCTAGCGGTTCCTCCCTACGAGCAGTACTTC
CASHTLAVPPYEQYF
>TRBJ2-1|NA|TRBD2|TRBV5-6
TGTGCCAGCAGCTTGGCCACTAGCGGGGGGACCTACTCCTACAATGAGCAGTTCTTC
CASSLATSGGTYSYNEQFF
>TRBJ2-4|NA|NA|TRBV27
TGTGCCAGCAGTTTCCAAACAGGACCGGGGATTCAGTACTTC
CASSFQTGPGIQYF
>TRBJ2-1|NA|TRBD2|TRBV3-1
TGTGCCAGCAGCAAAAGCGGGAATGCCTACAATGAGCAGTTCTTC
CASSKSGNAYNEQFF
>TRBJ2-4|NA|NA|TRBV3-1
TGTGCCAGCAGCCAAGCAGATACTAGTATGTACTTC
CASSQADTSMYF
>TRBJ1-2|NA|NA|TRBV5-5
TGTGCCAGCAGCTTGGGGGCGGCGTATGGCTACACCTTC
CASSLGAAYGYTF
>TRBJ2-3|many|NA|TRBV7-2
TGTGCCAGCAGCTTATCAGCTGCTAGCACAGATACGCAGTATTTT
CASSLSAASTDTQYF
>TRBJ2-1|NA|TRBD2|TRBV4-2
TGTGCCACTCGGGGGGGCGGGTGGAATGAGCAGTTCTTC
CATRGGGWNEQFF
>TRBJ2-7|few|NA|TRBV18
TGTGCCAGCTCCCGGGACCACTCCTACGAGCAGTACTTC
CASSRDHSYEQYF
>TRBJ2-1|few|NA|TRBV7-3
TGTGCCAGCAGCCAGTCCCCCGGGGGTTACAATGAGCAGTTCTTC
CASSQSPGGYNEQFF
>TRBJ1-1|NA|NA|TRBV18
TGTGCCAGCTCACCGAAACAGGGAATGAACACTGAAGCTTTCTTT
CASSPKQGMNTEAFF
>TRBJ2-7|NA|NA|TRBV5-1
TGCGCCAGCAGCTTGACCGACCATTGGGTGGGTGAGCAGTACTTC
CASSLTDHWVGEQYF
>TRBJ1-3|few|NA|TRBV20-1
TGCAGTGCTAGGGGAAAGAACTCTGGAAACACCATATATTTT
CSARGKNSGNTIYF
>TRBJ1-2|NA|NA|TRBV6-2/TRBV6-3
TGTGCCAGCAGTTCAGGTCATGGCTACACCTTC
CASSSGHGYTF
>TRBJ1-1|few|NA|TRBV12-3/TRBV12-4
TGTGCCAGCAGTTGGGACCAAAACACTGAAGCTTTCTTT
CASSWDQNTEAFF
>TRBJ2-7|many|NA|TRBV2
TGTGCCAGCAGTGGAGACTTCGACAGGCCCGCCTCCTACGAGCAGTACTTC
CASSGDFDRPASYEQYF
>TRBJ2-7|few|TRBD2|TRBV28
TGTGCCAGCAGTAGCCCCACGGGGGGTGGGCAGTACTTC
CASSSPTGGGQYF
>TRBJ2-3|NA|NA|TRBV7-3
TGTGCCAGCAGCTTAAGCGACCCCCAGACAGATACGCAGTATTTT
CASSLSDPQTDTQYF
>TRBJ2-1|once|TRBD2|TRBV7-3
TGTGCCAGCAGCTTAATACCCCTAGCGGGGGGGCCCAATGAGCAGTTCTTC
CASSLIPLAGGPNEQFF
>TRBJ2-7|few|TRBD1|TRBV24-1
TGTGCCACCAGTGGCCCCTCCGGACAGGTCTCCTACGAGCAGTACTTC
CATSGPSGQVSYEQYF
>TRBJ2-3|many|NA|TRBV4-1
TGCGCCAGCAGCCGCCTTTCGGGGCCCTTTTCTAGGACAGATACGCAGTATTTT
CASSRLSGPFSRTDTQYF
>TRBJ2-1|few|TRBD1|TRBV23-1
TGCGCCAGCAGTCAGCCAGGGGGAAACAAGCAGTTCTTC
CASSQPGGNKQFF
>TRBJ2-5|few|TRBD2|TRBV11-2
TGTGCCAGCAGCTTAGCGTTGGGACTAGCGGGCCAAGAGACCCAGTACTTC
CASSLALGLAGQETQYF
>TRBJ2-2|NA|NA|TRBV18
TGTGCCAGCTCGGAACAGGGACACGGGGAGCTGTTTTTT
CASSEQGHGELFF
>TRBJ1-3|NA|NA|TRBV7-9
TGTGCCAGCAGCCAGGCAAGCTCTGGAAACACCATATATTTT
CASSQASSGNTIYF
>TRBJ2-3|NA|TRBD2|TRBV20-1
TGCAGGGCTAGAGATAGCGGGGCAGATACGCAGTATTTT
CRARDSGADTQYF
>TRBJ2-1|NA|TRBD2|TRBV20-1
TGCAGTGCTAGGACTAGCGGGGGGGCCTACAATGAGCAGTTCTTC
CSARTSGGAYNEQFF
>TRBJ2-2|NA|NA|TRBV6-5
TGTGCCAGCACTCAGGAGAGTAACGGGGAGCTGTTTTTT
CASTQESNGELFF
>TRBJ2-3|few|TRBD1|TRBV7-9
TGTGCCAGCAGCTTCCCCGGGACAGGGAACACAGATACGCAGTATTTT
CASSFPGTGNTDTQYF
>TRBJ2-2|few|TRBD1|TRBV7-2
TGTGCCAGCAGCTTAGGGGGACAGACCACCGGGGAGCTGTTTTTT
CASSLGGQTTGELFF
>TRBJ1-6|few|NA|TRBV20-1
TGCAGTGCTAGACCTTTAACTCCCCGGGATCCCCTCCACTTT
CSARPLTPRDPLHF
>TRBJ1-4|few|TRBD1|TRBV5-1
TGCGCCAGCAGCTTGTGGACAGGGGCAAGTGAAAAACTGTTTTTT
CASSLWTGASEKLFF
>TRBJ1-4|few|NA|TRBV4-3
TGCGCCAGCAGCCAAGGCCACAGGGAGGCAACTAATGAAAAACTGTTTTTT
CASSQGHREATNEKLFF
>TRBJ2-5|few|NA|TRBV23-1
TGCGCCAGCAGTCAATCCCCCAGGATAGAGACCCAGTACTTC
CASSQSPRIETQYF
>TRBJ2-7|few|TRBD1|TRBV4-3
TGCGCCAGCAGCCAAGATTGGCCACAGGGGAGTTCCGAGCAGTACTTC
CASSQDWPQGSSEQYF
>TRBJ2-2|once|NA|TRBV4-1
TGCGCCAGCAGCCAAGAAACCGGGGAGCTGTTTTTT
CASSQETGELFF
>TRBJ1-6|few|TRBD1|TRBV7-2
TGTGCCAGCAGCTCACGGACAGGCGAAAATTCACCCCTCCACTTT
CASSSRTGENSPLHF
>TRBJ1-5|NA|NA|TRBV15
TGTGCCACCAGCAGCCTCCTGGGACGGCTCAATCAGCCCCAGCATTTT
CATSSLLGRLNQPQHF
>TRBJ2-7|NA|NA|TRBV4-3
TGCGCCAGCAGCCAGGGTCAGGGGCCCCTTTCCCGGTACGAGCAGTACTTC
CASSQGQGPLSRYEQYF
>TRBJ2-7|few|TRBD2|TRBV7-9
TGTGCCAGCAGTCTCCCTTCACTAGCGGGAGGCCACGAGCAGTACTTC
CASSLPSLAGGHEQYF
>TRBJ1-1|few|NA|TRBV4-2
TGTGCCAGCAGCCAAGACAGGGTCGGCACTGAAGCTTTCTTT
CASSQDRVGTEAFF
>TRBJ2-7|NA|NA|TRBV2
TGTGCCAGCACCGAATGGGACGAGCAGTACTTC
CASTEWDEQYF
>TRBJ1-5|few|NA|TRBV5-1
TGCGCCAGCAGCTTGGAGGGACACCAGAATCAGCCCCAGCATTTT
CASSLEGHQNQPQHF
>TRBJ1-1|NA|NA|TRBV14
TGTGCCAGCAGCCAAGACTGGGGTTCAAGGAACACTGAAGCTTTCTTT
CASSQDWGSRNTEAFF
>TRBJ1-6|few|NA|TRBV5-6
TGTGCCAGCAGCGAGGGTGTTTATAATTCACCCCTCCACTTT
CASSEGVYNSPLHF
>TRBJ2-1|once|NA|TRBV29-1
TGCAGCGTCGACCCCCAGGGAGGAACCTACAATGAGCAGTTCTTC
CSVDPQGGTYNEQFF
>TRBJ1-5|NA|NA|TRBV18
TGTGCCAGCTCACCGATTCAAAATCAGCCCCAGCATTTT
CASSPIQNQPQHF
>TRBJ2-3|NA|NA|TRBV20-1
TGCAGTGCCCCAGTTGGGGGGGGCGTCTCAGATACGCAGTATTTT
CSAPVGGGVSDTQYF
>TRBJ1-2|many|TRBD1|TRBV20-1
TGCAGTGCTAGAGGGGACAGGGAAAACTATGGCTACACCTTC
CSARGDRENYGYTF
>TRBJ1-1|few|NA|TRBV30
TGTGCCTGGAAAGGACTCGGGACACTGAACACTGAAGCTTTCTTT
CAWKGLGTLNTEAFF
>TRBJ2-1|few|TRBD1|TRBV29-1
TGCAGCGTTCGGGACAGGGCTGGCAATGAGCAGTTCTTC
CSVRDRAGNEQFF
>TRBJ2-5|few|NA|TRBV29-1
TGCAGCGTTGTCGGACATAAGATTGAGACCCAGTACTTC
CSVVGHKIETQYF